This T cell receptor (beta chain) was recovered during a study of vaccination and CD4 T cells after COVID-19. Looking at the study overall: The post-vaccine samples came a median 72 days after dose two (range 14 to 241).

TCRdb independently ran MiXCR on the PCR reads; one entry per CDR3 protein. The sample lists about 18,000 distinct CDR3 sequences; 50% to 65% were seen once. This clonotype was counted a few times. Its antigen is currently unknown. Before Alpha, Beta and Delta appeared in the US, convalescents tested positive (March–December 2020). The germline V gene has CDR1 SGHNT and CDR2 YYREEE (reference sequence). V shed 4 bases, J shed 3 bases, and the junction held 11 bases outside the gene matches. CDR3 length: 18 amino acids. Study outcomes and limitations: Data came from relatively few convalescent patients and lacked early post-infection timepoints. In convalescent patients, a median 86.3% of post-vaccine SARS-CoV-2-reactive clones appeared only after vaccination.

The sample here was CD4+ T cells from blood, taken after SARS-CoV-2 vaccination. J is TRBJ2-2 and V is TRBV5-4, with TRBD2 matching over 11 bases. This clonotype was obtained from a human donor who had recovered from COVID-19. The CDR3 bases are TGTGCCAGCAGCCCCCCCCCTGGGACTAGCGGACACACCGGGGAGCTGTTTTTT. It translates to CASSPPPGTSGHTGELFF.